This T cell receptor (beta chain) appears in the sequencing data of a study of T cell clonotyping in hematopoietic cell transplantation. Points on this clone: The antigen remains undetermined.

The CDR3 spans 18 residues. Trimming cost V 3 bases and J 5 bases; bases outside gene matches: 20. The germline V gene has CDR1 SGDLS and CDR2 YYNGEE. The time point: recipient sample about 28 days before transplant, after cytoreduction. Samples: about 28 days before transplant, then days 30, 100 and 180 after. Overall study results and limits: At the given depth, recipient repertoires were over 97% de novo clonotypes. After transplant, recipient diversity fell while pathologically expanded clonotypes grew through day 180.

Profiled with immunoSEQ multiplex PCR; TCRdb holds only in-frame clones, not every one. The sample consists of 35,000 to 50,000 clones, 85% of them appearing once. This sequence originates from a man aged 60 to 69 with acute myeloid leukemia. Some clones in this sample may be carry-over from other donors' samples. Specimen: peripheral blood mononuclear cells, collected before stem cell transplant. The V and J genes are TRBV9 and TRBJ2-7; TRBD1 matches 7 bases. In nucleotides, the CDR3 is TGTGCCAGCAGCGGGTCGAGACAGGGTAGACAAAGAGGGCACGAGCAGTACTTC. As protein: CASSGSRQGRQRGHEQYF.